This T cell receptor (beta chain) was found in a study of cytomegalovirus exposure and HLA in healthy donors (TCRdb year 2017). The study in broad terms: In an earlier analysis of some 610 of the donors, 250 to 350 Gb of sequence data and 95 million to 130 million unique TCR beta sequences from roughly 180 million T cells were reported. An early release that covered roughly 600 HLA-typed donors contained approximately 300 gigabases of sequencing data and tens of millions of unique TCR sequences. Typing coverage varied by locus: roughly 629-630 donors for A, B, C, DRB1 and DQB1; 500 to 550 for DQA1; about 590 for DPA1; approximately 450 for DPB1. The study combined high-throughput TCR immunosequencing, statistical association of individual TCRs with disease status, and machine learning to predict cytomegalovirus infection status. The study was designed to test whether signatures of past pathogen exposure could be identified by cataloging public T cell receptors. Rather than drawing on any new phenotypic data, the later analysis identified candidate immune exposures from TCR beta sequences and the way those sequences occurred across donors. To decide whether each TCR beta V gene segment behaved as functional or pseudogenic, an earlier analysis of 587 of the donors relied on high-throughput TCR beta sequencing. Of the 300 to 400 genotyped donors, approximately 83% fell in the genetic ancestry cluster associated with self-reported Caucasian donors. A later analysis re-analyzed previously published TCR beta repertoires from 666 donors and added high-resolution HLA genotyping to study TCR occurrence patterns. Donor age, sex, ethnicity and CMV serostatus were compiled together with the repertoire data. HLA typing covered class I and class II loci at four-digit resolution. Every repertoire in the discovery cohort had been generated on one and the same sequencing platform. Using immunosequencing, the study profiled T cell repertoires from 550 to 750 subjects and related those repertoires to cytomegalovirus serostatus. A later genetic analysis used genome-wide SNP genotypes for about three fifths of the 666 donors, treating that subset as a discovery cohort. Several DR-DQ haplotypes were handled as single units for association and clustering, since linkage in the cohort was strong. A separate validation cohort of 100 to 150 different subjects was used in addition to the approximately 610-subject first cohort. Among some 400 genotyped donors of the cohort, an average of approximately 200,000 unique TCR beta nucleotide sequences was sequenced per donor, of which 15% to 20% were non-productive.

What the work shows at the level of the full study, not this receptor alone: Most TCR sequences were observed very rarely across donors, whereas some public TCRs were present in many individuals. According to a later analysis, parvovirus B19, influenza, CMV and Epstein-Barr virus appeared linked to several top co-occurrence clusters. Assigning TCR associations to individual alleles was difficult when HLA alleles, especially DR and DQ, strongly co-occurred. HLA typing was unavailable for some donors at each locus, so association tests used only the typed subset. Because counts were too low, some 17 rarely observed V segments, including chromosome 9 orphons, were left out of the earlier analysis of over 550 of the donors. The sequencing pipeline was judged likely to have produced a cluster of highly shared sequence variants as a technical artifact. At a false discovery rate of 0.05, a later analysis linked some 18,000 TCR beta sequences to specific HLA alleles. Correlated functional status among segregating V segments might be attributable to linkage disequilibrium, but an unknown experimental factor could not be ruled out. Because the 87-base-pair reads could not distinguish some IMGT-functional V segments, including TRBV6-2 and TRBV6-3, those segments were excluded. The presence/absence analyses assumed that sequencing depth was roughly uniform across donors, and that assumption may not be true. Broadly in line with IMGT annotations, most TCR beta V segments showed up in productive rearrangements about 90% or about 30% of the time in an earlier analysis of some 590 of the donors. A total of 150 to 200 TCR beta chains were listed by the study as associated with cytomegalovirus. CMV serostatus was the only immune exposure information available for the cohort. The classifier was reported to diagnose cytomegalovirus status with high specificity and sensitivity in both the original and validation cohorts. The authors suggested that the approach could potentially be generalized to other disease states and immunological phenotypes. In a later analysis, HLA-associated TCR beta chains showed more clonal expansion and lower generation probabilities than non-associated chains that were equally common. V-gene and J-gene trimming of TCR beta chains was associated with a missense DCLRE1C variant in a later genetic analysis, and the association was replicated in an independent cohort. In this cohort, only TCR beta chains were sequenced, and detectable features were limited by the absence of alpha or paired-chain data. In a later analysis, most CMV-associated TCR beta chains were found to appear HLA-restricted, with HLA associations seemingly driven largely by CMV exposure. Compared with the approximately 700-donor mean, donors in an Asian-associated ancestry cluster had fewer N-insertions in productive TCRs, according to a later genetic analysis. In a later analysis, TCR association rates were found to vary across HLA loci, with the most associated TCRs seen for DRB1 alleles and the fewest for HLA-C alleles. A further reported finding was that TCR beta sequences accurately predicted the HLA-A and HLA-B alleles for most subjects in the first cohort. Three of the identified cytomegalovirus-associated TCR beta chains were confirmed in vitro to be specific for cytomegalovirus antigens.

The library was made by the immunoSEQ multiplex PCR assay. For the multiplex PCR, a mixture combining 60 forward primers for TCR Vbeta segments and 13 reverse primers for TCR Jbeta segments was used. The CDR3 region of rearranged TCR beta genes was amplified from genomic DNA with a multiplex PCR assay. On the Illumina HiSeq System, the amplified TCR beta libraries were sequenced as 87-base-pair reads. Processing in the source paper ran as follows. A later analysis tallied 70 million to 100 million unique TCR beta chains across the 600 to 700 repertoires, and some 10 million of those chains were shared by two or more donors. To remove PCR and sequencing errors, raw reads were error-corrected and collapsed into unique sequences using a nearest-neighbor algorithm that merged closely related sequences. To assign V, D and J gene segments, CDR3 sequences were aligned to IMGT reference sequences. For a sequence to be retained, a match of at least six nucleotides to both a V gene segment and a J gene segment was required. Rearrangements were classified as productive when the CDR3 lacked stop codons and remained in frame with V and J, and all other rearrangements were classified as non-productive. Following IMGT convention, CDR3 was defined as the stretch from the second conserved V-encoded cysteine up to the conserved J-encoded phenylalanine. In an earlier analysis of more than 550 of the donors, sequences lacking an unambiguous match to a single V gene segment were excluded. An earlier analysis of a few hundred of the donors called V segments functional above 56.7% productive rearrangements and segregating when the between-donor standard deviation exceeded 5%. A statistical classification framework was built to diagnose cytomegalovirus status from the catalog of TCR beta chain sequences. V and J gene assignment, in a later analysis, came from comparing TCR nucleotide sequences with IMGT/GENE-DB human TR gene sequences. In a later analysis, CDR3 sequences and most-parsimonious VDJ recombination scenarios were assigned using the TCRdist pipeline. A later analysis defined each TCR beta chain by its CDR3 amino acid sequence plus V-gene family, and excluded reads lacking a unique V-gene family. A later analysis removed 592 highly shared, low-generation-probability nucleotide sequences to deal with suspected cross-contamination and a sequencing artifact. In a later analysis, a clonal expansion index for each public chain was calculated from normalized within-repertoire ranks of inferred template counts. A later analysis computed generation probabilities with a VDJ recombination model fitted to out-of-frame rearrangements, and checked the results against IGoR. In a later analysis, hypergeometric tests were used to score TCR-TCR, TCR-HLA and TCR-CMV co-occurrence, with a repertoire-size bias correction applied to TCR pairs. False discovery rates were estimated in a later analysis by permuting HLA or CMV assignments 20 times. In a later analysis, co-occurring TCRs were grouped with DBSCAN, and TCRdist sequence similarity was added when clustering was performed within HLA-allele-positive subsets. For co-occurrence clustering, repertoires with fewer than 30,000 or more than 120,000 public chains were excluded, along with about five repertoires with anomalous nucleotide sharing. TCRdb carries this immuneACCESS record with in-frame sequences only. Its versions omit some clonotypes, under half of them owing to an unresolved V gene in the studies checked, with the rest unexplained. The D gene and trimming were derived from the DNA, and the V and J assignments and clone size from that table. The sample table contains approximately 260,000 clones; only one count was recorded for around 90% of them. The top ten constitute 1.7% of the sample.

Looking up the germline V gene yields CDR1 SQVTM and CDR2 ANQGSEA. V has 5 bases trimmed and J has 0 bases trimmed; junction bases matching no gene number 12. The CDR3 holds 17 amino acids from the cysteine to the phenylalanine. Of all the DNA, just the CDR3 is kept, 51 bases in frame from base 1. The cohort was made up of 666 healthy bone marrow donors. At the time of sampling, all cohort members were nominally healthy, though unrecorded immune exposures were likely present. The donor was CMV seronegative and belonged to the group of 352 seronegative cohort members. Every donor gave a peripheral blood sample, and the peripheral blood mononuclear cells from that sample were used for TCR beta sequencing. Genomic DNA was extracted from the blood cell samples with the Qiagen DNeasy Blood Extraction Kit. With respect to this clone: No antigen is known for it. No base quality information exists; no much larger clone differs at one position.

The receptor chain draws on TRBV29-1 and TRBJ2-1; TRBD2 fits 8 bases in the junction. The clonotype was recovered from a girl aged 2 to 10 in good health and CMV-seronegative. The sample was PBMCs. The CDR3 region: CSVIWGLGGSSYNEQFF. The nucleotide sequence is TGCAGCGTTATCTGGGGACTAGGAGGGAGCTCCTACAATGAGCAGTTCTTC.